Listed below are T cell receptor beta chains from one sample, sequenced in a study of blood T cell repertoires in COVID-19. TCRdb keeps only in-frame clones here, not all; method: immunoSEQ multiplex PCR. This table has about 130,000 clones, roughly four fifths appearing once. The sample consisted of PBMCs or T cells enriched from blood (not recorded which). All receptors come from a man younger than 45 who had recovered from COVID-19. Both conserved end residues are trimmed from each CDR3. Each record gives: V gene, J gene, D gene, CDR3 protein. A D gene is named only where the DNA matches it firmly.

v_gene: TRBV12-3/TRBV12-4; j_gene: TRBJ1-2; d_gene: .; CDR3aa: ASSRGAGGYT
v_gene: TRBV4-1; j_gene: TRBJ2-7; d_gene: TRBD1; CDR3aa: ASSPTGTGALEQY
v_gene: TRBV9; j_gene: TRBJ2-1; d_gene: .; CDR3aa: ASSAATNYNEQF
v_gene: TRBV9; j_gene: TRBJ1-1; d_gene: .; CDR3aa: ASSALGPEAF
v_gene: TRBV19; j_gene: TRBJ1-5; d_gene: .; CDR3aa: ASSIPGQGTWPQH
v_gene: TRBV19; j_gene: TRBJ2-7; d_gene: TRBD2; CDR3aa: ASSTYGGYEQY
v_gene: TRBV3-1/TRBV3-2; j_gene: TRBJ1-5; d_gene: .; CDR3aa: ASSQGVGNQPQH
v_gene: TRBV19; j_gene: TRBJ2-7; d_gene: TRBD1; CDR3aa: ASSRRTGDEQY
v_gene: TRBV18; j_gene: TRBJ2-3; d_gene: .; CDR3aa: ASSPPGLAGTDTQY
v_gene: TRBV4-1; j_gene: TRBJ2-6; d_gene: TRBD1; CDR3aa: ASSQDRGSDGANVLT
v_gene: TRBV19; j_gene: TRBJ1-1; d_gene: TRBD1; CDR3aa: ASSRQGWVIRSNTEAF
v_gene: TRBV3-1/TRBV3-2; j_gene: TRBJ2-1; d_gene: TRBD1; CDR3aa: ASSQGATGGNEQF
v_gene: TRBV7-2; j_gene: TRBJ2-5; d_gene: .; CDR3aa: ASTFGGGAQETQY
v_gene: TRBV7-9; j_gene: TRBJ2-5; d_gene: .; CDR3aa: ASSKRLVDQETQY
v_gene: TRBV3-1/TRBV3-2; j_gene: TRBJ1-1; d_gene: .; CDR3aa: ASSQGGIQNTEAF
v_gene: TRBV11-2; j_gene: TRBJ2-1; d_gene: TRBD2; CDR3aa: ASRDPAGGLPEQF
v_gene: TRBV5-6; j_gene: TRBJ2-7; d_gene: TRBD1; CDR3aa: ASSWGTGTGYEQY
v_gene: TRBV2; j_gene: TRBJ1-2; d_gene: .; CDR3aa: ASTGGGSGYT
v_gene: TRBV11-3; j_gene: TRBJ2-7; d_gene: .; CDR3aa: ASSSTGSHEQY
v_gene: TRBV3-1/TRBV3-2; j_gene: TRBJ1-5; d_gene: .; CDR3aa: ASSQDSNNQPQH
v_gene: TRBV7-9; j_gene: TRBJ2-5; d_gene: TRBD1; CDR3aa: ASSFEGQVGETQY
v_gene: TRBV2; j_gene: TRBJ2-2; d_gene: .; CDR3aa: ASTRDTYTGELF
v_gene: TRBV27; j_gene: TRBJ1-1; d_gene: TRBD1; CDR3aa: ASSLSPGQGARAF
v_gene: TRBV29-1; j_gene: TRBJ1-1; d_gene: TRBD1; CDR3aa: SVGDRETEAF
v_gene: TRBV19; j_gene: TRBJ1-1; d_gene: TRBD1; CDR3aa: ASSNYRDSIYTEAF
v_gene: TRBV6-6; j_gene: TRBJ1-1; d_gene: TRBD1; CDR3aa: ASSHGTAIEAF
v_gene: TRBV19; j_gene: TRBJ2-1; d_gene: TRBD2; CDR3aa: ASSPEGGSFRNEQF
v_gene: TRBV6-5; j_gene: TRBJ2-2; d_gene: .; CDR3aa: ASGWRENTGELF
v_gene: TRBV27; j_gene: TRBJ1-2; d_gene: .; CDR3aa: ASSLSGDYGYT
v_gene: TRBV15; j_gene: TRBJ1-5; d_gene: .; CDR3aa: ATSRAQGGNQPQH
v_gene: TRBV7-2; j_gene: TRBJ2-7; d_gene: TRBD2; CDR3aa: ASSPPGTTYYEQY
v_gene: TRBV2; j_gene: TRBJ1-6; d_gene: .; CDR3aa: ASSEDSGVGSPLH
v_gene: TRBV6-2/TRBV6-3; j_gene: TRBJ1-1; d_gene: TRBD1; CDR3aa: ASSWGGQVGTEAF
v_gene: TRBV19; j_gene: TRBJ1-5; d_gene: .; CDR3aa: ASRGSGGNQPQH
v_gene: TRBV6-6; j_gene: TRBJ1-1; d_gene: .; CDR3aa: ASTPGWVTEAF
v_gene: TRBV6-5; j_gene: TRBJ1-4; d_gene: .; CDR3aa: ASTPTLTNEKLF
v_gene: TRBV25-1; j_gene: TRBJ2-7; d_gene: .; CDR3aa: ASSEFKSSRLQQY
v_gene: TRBV6-5; j_gene: TRBJ1-1; d_gene: .; CDR3aa: ASIEQGPAF
v_gene: TRBV2; j_gene: TRBJ2-5; d_gene: .; CDR3aa: ASGGQETQY
v_gene: TRBV9; j_gene: TRBJ2-1; d_gene: TRBD2; CDR3aa: ASSVSGLAGNEQF
v_gene: TRBV11-1; j_gene: TRBJ2-1; d_gene: TRBD2; CDR3aa: ASSSRGDSYNEQF
v_gene: TRBV19; j_gene: TRBJ2-3; d_gene: TRBD2; CDR3aa: ASSRTSGGADPHTDTQY
v_gene: TRBV12-3/TRBV12-4; j_gene: TRBJ1-4; d_gene: .; CDR3aa: ASSLLREKLF
v_gene: TRBV9; j_gene: TRBJ1-1; d_gene: .; CDR3aa: ASSVGGGLVAEAF
v_gene: TRBV4-1; j_gene: TRBJ2-1; d_gene: .; CDR3aa: ASSPQGFKDNEQF
v_gene: TRBV7-9; j_gene: TRBJ1-4; d_gene: TRBD1; CDR3aa: ASSNSGQYATNEKLF
v_gene: TRBV5-5; j_gene: TRBJ1-4; d_gene: TRBD1; CDR3aa: ASSSGTGKEKLF
v_gene: TRBV6-6; j_gene: TRBJ1-1; d_gene: TRBD1; CDR3aa: ASSSGTGGPRTEAF
v_gene: TRBV6-5; j_gene: TRBJ1-1; d_gene: .; CDR3aa: ASSFSNSGNTEAF
v_gene: TRBV5-1; j_gene: TRBJ2-4; d_gene: TRBD1; CDR3aa: ASSLAPGTAKNIQY
v_gene: TRBV19; j_gene: TRBJ2-3; d_gene: .; CDR3aa: ASSGTGLLNTDTQY